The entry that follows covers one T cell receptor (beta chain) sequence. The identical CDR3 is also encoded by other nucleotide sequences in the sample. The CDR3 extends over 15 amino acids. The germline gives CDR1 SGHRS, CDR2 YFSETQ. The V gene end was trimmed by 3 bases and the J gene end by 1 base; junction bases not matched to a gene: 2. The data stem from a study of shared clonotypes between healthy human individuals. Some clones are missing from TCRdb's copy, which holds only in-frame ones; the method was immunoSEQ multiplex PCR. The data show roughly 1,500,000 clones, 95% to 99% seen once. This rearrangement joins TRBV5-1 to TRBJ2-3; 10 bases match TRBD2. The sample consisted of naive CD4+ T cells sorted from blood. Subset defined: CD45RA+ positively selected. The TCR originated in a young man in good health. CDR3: CASSSGTSGTDTQYF. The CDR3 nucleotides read TGCGCCAGCAGCTCGGGGACTAGCGGCACAGATACGCAGTATTTT.